Within the sample, the clone carrying this TCR beta chain is medium-sized. Its antigen is as yet unknown. These data originate in a study of metastatic and nonmetastatic thyroid tumors. Study as a whole: Repertoires were compared across blood and tumor or nodule tissue from malignant and benign thyroid patients. Study-level points and caveats: For both blood and tumor, malignant thyroid tumors reportedly showed significantly higher TCR beta diversity than benign nodules did.

The CDR3 extends over 14 amino acids. Per the germline V gene, CDR1 is MNHNS and CDR2 is SASEGT. Thyroid surgery was preceded by no treatment in any patient. Methods used by the authors: Building a distant-metastasis classifier for papillary thyroid cancer drew on CDR3 differences across clinicopathological groups. From the PCR reads, TCRdb re-called clones with MiXCR. It is TCRdb's table, rather than the study itself, that gives the V and J calls and clone size. The sample comprises some 15,000 clones, over 25% of which are singletons, and roughly 19% rests with the top ten. The rearrangement joins TRBV6-1 to TRBJ2-1, with D perhaps given as TRBD1 or TRBD2 (5 bases each). The sample comprised tumor tissue. The source of this sequence is a female donor with papillary thyroid cancer or a benign thyroid nodule (not recorded which). Some clones in this sample may be carry-over from other donors' samples. Here the CDR3 reads CAGGTAGQYNEQFF. The CDR3, as DNA: TGTGCTGGGGGAACGGCGGGCCAATACAATGAGCAGTTCTTC.